The 12 T cell receptor beta chains below were found in one sample sequenced in a study of T cell repertoires in cytomegalovirus infection. In TCRdb, the reads were re-called with MiXCR into one record per CDR3 protein. The data hold approximately 320,000 distinct CDR3 sequences, with around a tenth observed a single time. Sequencing input: PBMCs. The receptors come from a human donor in good health (CMV status not recorded). Some clones in this sample may be carry-over from other donors' samples.

This chain links TRBV19 with TRBJ2-5; perhaps D is TRBD1 or TRBD2 (5 bases each). Germline CDR1 reads LNHDA; CDR2 reads SQIVND (reference sequence). This CDR3 comprises 14 residues. V was cut by 3 bases and J by 1 base, with 9 bases left in between. The CDR3 loop is CASSIGTAQETQYF. Here the CDR3 DNA reads TGTGCCAGTAGTATCGGGACGGCCCAAGAGACCCAGTACTTC.

The chain has TRBV12-5 and TRBJ2-3; D is uncertain. The germline gives CDR1 LGHNT, CDR2 FRNRAP. V lost 5 bases, J lost 2 bases, and 8 bases lay in between. The length of the CDR3 is 13 residues. The CDR3 reads CASGQDLTDTQYF. CDR3 bases: TGTGCTAGTGGTCAGGACCTCACAGATACGCAGTATTTT.

Comments on this clonotype: One end of the junction varies from germline; a read error may be responsible. The rearrangement uses TRBV4-3 and TRBJ2-1; 7 bases agree with TRBD2. Germline V gene sequence: CDR1 LGHNA, CDR2 YSLEER. CDR3 length equals 15 residues. The CDR3 reads CASSQDRSGGSSRLF. Here the CDR3 DNA reads TGCGCCAGCAGCCAAGATCGATCGGGCGGGAGTAGTAGGCTCTTC.

J is TRBJ2-7 and V is TRBV20-1; TRBD1 matches at 11 bases. Germline trimming cut 5 bases from V and 5 bases from J; bases unmatched to any gene: 8. Germline CDR1 DFQATT, CDR2 SNEGSKA (reference sequence). The CDR3 length is 14 residues. The CDR3 DNA is TGCAGTGCTCCCCCGGGACAGGGGGTGAACGAGCAGTACTTC. Its protein is CSAPPGQGVNEQYF.

V and J are TRBV7-3 and TRBJ2-1, with 7 bases aligning to TRBD1. Germline trimming cut 0 bases from V and 4 bases from J; bases unmatched to any gene: 3. CDR1 SGHTA and CDR2 FQGTGA come from the germline V gene. The CDR3 extends over 15 amino acids. The CDR3 nucleotides read TGTGCCAGCAGCTTAACCTTCAGGGGGTACAATGAGCAGTTCTTC. It encodes CASSLTFRGYNEQFF.

The chain couples TRBV6-8 to TRBJ1-2; no definite D call. The CDR3 runs 14 residues. From germline, CDR1 is MNHGY and CDR2 SAAAGT. V dropped 0 bases and J dropped 4 bases, with 9 bases sitting between them. The CDR3 loop is CASSYSRGFYGYTF. In nucleotides, the CDR3 is TGTGCCAGCAGTTACTCCAGAGGTTTCTATGGCTACACCTTC.

This clonotype was detected a few times. The chain recombines TRBV7-2 with TRBJ2-6, with TRBD1 matching 7 bases. Trimming at V came to 4 bases and at J to 4 bases, leaving 4 bases not matched to a gene. The CDR3 sequence is 15 residues long. Germline-derived CDR1 and CDR2 are SGHTA and FQGNSA. This CDR3 is CASSYTGVGANVLTF. The CDR3 DNA reads TGTGCCAGCAGCTATACAGGGGTCGGGGCCAACGTCCTGACTTTC.

This clonotype has ten or more counts. V and J are TRBV27 and TRBJ2-2, with D hard to call. The V end lost 5 bases, the J end lost 5 bases, and 6 bases lay between the germline ends. The CDR3 totals 12 residues. The germline gives CDR1 MNHEY, CDR2 SMNVEV (reference sequence). CDR3 loop: CASSQGTGELFF. In DNA form, the CDR3 reads TGTGCCAGCAGTCAAGGGACCGGGGAGCTGTTTTTT.

The sample holds a few counts of this clonotype. This chain connects TRBV6-2 or TRBV6-3 to TRBJ2-1; 10 bases fit TRBD2. V trimming: 7 bases; J trimming: 7 bases; junction bases outside the gene matches: 10. This CDR3 is built from 15 residues. Germline V gene data show CDR1 as MNHEY and CDR2 as SVGEGT. CDR3 nucleotide sequence: TGTGCCAGCACTAGAGCGGGAGGGCCGGGGAATGAGCAGTTCTTC. Its protein product is CASTRAGGPGNEQFF.

Ten or more counts support this clonotype. The V and J genes are TRBV6-2 or TRBV6-3 and TRBJ2-1; D remains ambiguous. Germline lookup yields CDR1 MNHEY and CDR2 SVGEGT. This CDR3 is 15 amino acids long. Deletions cut 4 bases from V and 0 bases from J, with 10 bases between. In DNA, the CDR3 is TGTGCCAGCAGTTCAGCGCCCAGCTCCTACAATGAGCAGTTCTTC. This encodes CASSSAPSSYNEQFF.

This clonotype was counted many times. The chain is built from TRBV28 and TRBJ2-1; TRBD2 aligns across 8 bases. Losses at the gene ends were 5 bases for V and 4 bases for J; bases not matched to a gene: 4. The V gene's germline CDR1 is MDHEN and CDR2 SYDVKM. The CDR3 extends over 14 amino acids. The CDR3 DNA reads as TGTGCCAGCAGTACTCCTAGCGGGTACAATGAGCAGTTCTTC. This encodes CASSTPSGYNEQFF.

This clonotype was recorded at least ten times. This rearrangement joins TRBV19 to TRBJ2-3, with 9 bases fitting TRBD2. The germline gives CDR1 LNHDA, CDR2 SQIVND (reference sequence). V gave up 10 bases and J gave up 4 bases; unmatched junction bases: 15. The CDR3 spans 16 residues. CDR3 protein: CATRRLAGGQPDTQYF. The CDR3 bases are TGTGCCACTCGTCGACTCGCGGGAGGGCAGCCAGATACGCAGTATTTT.